The table lists the clone carrying this T cell receptor (beta chain) with a few counts. Its antigen is currently unknown. Germline CDR1 ENHRY, CDR2 SYGVKD. The CDR3 spans 15 residues. Trimming removed 4 bases from V and 2 bases from J; junction bases left unmatched: 5. These data belong to a study of T-cell memory formation after mild COVID-19. Study summary: Largely donor-specific TCR clusters were found.

Whole-study findings and limits: Clones shrinking between day 15 and 85 showed a balanced CD4/CD8 split, and those that grew later tilted toward CD4+. The CD4+ clones that contracted clustered mainly within CM and EM, and the CD8+ clones concentrated in EMRA.

TCRdb itself ran the 5' RACE reads through MiXCR, one entry per CDR3 protein. The data hold more than 250,000 distinct CDR3 sequences, with 16% observed a single time. The sequence was obtained from a man aged 18 to 29 who had mild COVID-19 (a few samples of this study predate the infection). Cell type and time point are not known. The rearrangement links TRBV10-3 to TRBJ2-3; 8 nucleotides match TRBD1. The source material was PBMCs or a T cell subset sorted from them (not recorded which). Here the CDR3 DNA reads TGTGCCATCAGTGCAACGGACAGGGTCACAGATACGCAGTATTTT. This encodes CAISATDRVTDTQYF.